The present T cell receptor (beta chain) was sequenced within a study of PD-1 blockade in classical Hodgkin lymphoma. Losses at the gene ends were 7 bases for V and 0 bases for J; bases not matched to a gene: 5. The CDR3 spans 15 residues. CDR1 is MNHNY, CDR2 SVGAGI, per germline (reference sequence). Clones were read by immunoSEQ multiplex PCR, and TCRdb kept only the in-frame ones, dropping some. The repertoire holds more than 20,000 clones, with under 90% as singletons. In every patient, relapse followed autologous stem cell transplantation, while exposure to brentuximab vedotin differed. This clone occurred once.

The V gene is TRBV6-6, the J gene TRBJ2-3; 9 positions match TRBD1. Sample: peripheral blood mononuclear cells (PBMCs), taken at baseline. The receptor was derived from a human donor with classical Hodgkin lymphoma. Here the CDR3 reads CASTDRGASTDTQYF. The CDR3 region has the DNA TGTGCCAGCACCGACAGGGGGGCTAGCACAGATACGCAGTATTTT.